This T cell receptor beta chain is drawn from a study of T-cell memory formation after mild COVID-19. On the study more broadly: The two donors had largely donor-specific TCR clusters. Points from the study as a whole: Second-wave clones that peaked on day 37 lacked confirmed SARS-CoV-2 specificity. Later expanders leaned CD4+, whereas clones that contracted between day 15 and 85 were balanced CD4/CD8.

Worth noting for this clonotype: Its antigen is undetermined.

TCRdb fed the 5' RACE reads into MiXCR, producing one record per CDR3 protein. The sample has roughly 180,000 distinct CDR3 sequences; approximately 10% are singletons. The CDR3 has 15 residues. CDR1 is SGHTA and CDR2 is FQGTGA in the germline V gene. Between the trimmed V and J ends, which lost 5 bases and 0 bases, there was a span of 13 bases. This chain uses TRBV7-3 with TRBJ1-1, with D unclear. The clonotype comes from a young man who had mild COVID-19 (a few samples of this study predate the infection). Cell type and time point are not known. The specimen was PBMCs or a T cell subset sorted from them (not recorded which). CDR3 loop: CASSPGAGLNTEAFF. CDR3 sequence (DNA): TGTGCCAGCAGCCCCGGAGCAGGCCTGAACACTGAAGCTTTCTTT.